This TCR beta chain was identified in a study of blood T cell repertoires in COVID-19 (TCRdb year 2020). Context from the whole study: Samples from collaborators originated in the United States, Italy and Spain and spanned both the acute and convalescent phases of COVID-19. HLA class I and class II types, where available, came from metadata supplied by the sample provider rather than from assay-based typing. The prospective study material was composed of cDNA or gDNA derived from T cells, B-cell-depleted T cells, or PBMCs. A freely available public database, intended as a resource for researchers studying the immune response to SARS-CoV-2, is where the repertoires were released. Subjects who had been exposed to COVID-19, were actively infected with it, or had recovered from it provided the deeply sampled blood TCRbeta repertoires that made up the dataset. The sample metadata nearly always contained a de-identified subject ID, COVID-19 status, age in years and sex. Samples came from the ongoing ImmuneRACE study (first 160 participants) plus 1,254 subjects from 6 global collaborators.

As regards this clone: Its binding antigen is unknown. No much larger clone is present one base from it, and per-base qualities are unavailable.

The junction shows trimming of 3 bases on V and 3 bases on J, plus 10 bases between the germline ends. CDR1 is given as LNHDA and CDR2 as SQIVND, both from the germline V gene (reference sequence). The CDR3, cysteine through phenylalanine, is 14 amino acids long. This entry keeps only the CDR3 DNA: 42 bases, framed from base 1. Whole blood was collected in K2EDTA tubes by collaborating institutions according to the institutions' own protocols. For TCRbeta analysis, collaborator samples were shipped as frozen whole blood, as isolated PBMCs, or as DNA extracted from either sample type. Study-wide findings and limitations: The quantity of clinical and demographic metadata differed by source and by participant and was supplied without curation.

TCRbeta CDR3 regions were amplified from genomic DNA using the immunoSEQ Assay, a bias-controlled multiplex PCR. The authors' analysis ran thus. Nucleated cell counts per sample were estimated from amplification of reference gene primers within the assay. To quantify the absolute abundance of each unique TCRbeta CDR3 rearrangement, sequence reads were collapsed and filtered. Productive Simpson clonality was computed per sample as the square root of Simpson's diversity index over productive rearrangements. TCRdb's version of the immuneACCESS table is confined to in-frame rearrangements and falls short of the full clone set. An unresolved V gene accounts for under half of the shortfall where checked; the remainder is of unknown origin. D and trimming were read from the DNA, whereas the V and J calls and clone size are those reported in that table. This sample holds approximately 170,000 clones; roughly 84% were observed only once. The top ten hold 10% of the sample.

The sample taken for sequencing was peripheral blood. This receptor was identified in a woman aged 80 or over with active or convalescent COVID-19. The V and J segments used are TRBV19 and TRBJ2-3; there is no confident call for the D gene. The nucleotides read TGTGCCAGTAGTATCGGTGGGCAAACAGATACGCAGTATTTT. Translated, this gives CASSIGGQTDTQYF.